This passage covers 17 T cell receptor beta chains from one sample sequenced in a study of blood T cell repertoires in COVID-19 (dated by TCRdb to the early 2020s). Libraries came from the immunoSEQ multiplex PCR assay. As stored in TCRdb, this immuneACCESS dataset retains in-frame rearrangements with V and J assigned. A fraction of the clones does not appear; measured against another copy, unresolved V genes explain less than half of the discrepancy, and the remainder lacks a known reason. This sample is represented by around 60,000 clones; over 75% of them were singletons. Roughly 22% of the sample is taken by the ten largest. Sample: peripheral blood. The receptors stem from a man older than 75 with active or convalescent COVID-19.

The rearrangement links TRBV27 to TRBJ2-5; 9 bases line up with TRBD1. The CDR3 spans 17 residues. The germline CDR1 and CDR2 sequences are MNHEY and SMNVEV (reference sequence). The junction had 12 bases not matched to a gene; V was cut back by 5 bases and J by 2 bases. The CDR3 bases are TGTGCCAGCAGTAACGGACAGGGGATGGTTGGACAAGAGACCCAGTACTTC. This gives the protein CASSNGQGMVGQETQYF.

DNA of the CDR3: TGTGCCAGCAGTGAAGGACAGGGAGCAGATACGCAGTATTTT. Protein: CASSEGQGADTQYF. The chain combines TRBV6-4 with TRBJ2-3; 8 bases are a match to TRBD1. The CDR3 runs to 14 residues. Trimming at V came to 3 bases and at J to 4 bases, leaving 3 bases not matched to a gene. Germline assignment: CDR1 MRHNA and CDR2 SNTAGT.

The V gene is TRBV18, the J gene TRBJ2-1; 8 bases map to TRBD1. Germline loops: CDR1 KGHSH, CDR2 LQKENI. CDR3 size: 15 residues. The V segment lost 5 bases and the J segment 7 bases; nucleotides outside the gene matches: 10. The CDR3 protein is CASSTDRVVLNEQFF. The CDR3 DNA is TGTGCCAGCTCAACGGACAGGGTGGTGTTGAATGAGCAGTTCTTC.

The chain has TRBV2 and TRBJ2-3; 9 bases align to TRBD2. CDR3 length: 14 amino acids. In germline, CDR1 is SNHLY, CDR2 FYNNEI. Trimming cost V 10 bases and J 0 bases; bases outside gene matches: 5. The CDR3 sequence is CATSSGTSTDTQYF. Here the CDR3 DNA reads TGTGCCACCTCTAGCGGGACTAGCACAGATACGCAGTATTTT.

The rearrangement joins TRBV14 to TRBJ2-7; no clear D. The CDR3 consists of 14 residues. CDR1 and CDR2 (germline): SGHDN, FVKESK. V lost 2 bases and J 9 bases, leaving 17 bases between the germline ends. CDR3 DNA: TGTGCCAGCAGCCAAAGTAACAGTTTTTTACCGCAGTACTTC. It yields the protein CASSQSNSFLPQYF.

The CDR3 sequence is CASRTSGISDTQYF. CDR3 nucleotides: TGTGCCAGCAGGACTAGCGGGATCTCAGATACGCAGTATTTT. This chain links TRBV28 with TRBJ2-3; 11 nucleotides agree with TRBD2. The CDR3 is 14 residues long. Germline values: CDR1 MDHEN, CDR2 SYDVKM. With 6 bases clipped from V and 4 bases from J, the junction kept 3 bases outside the gene matches.

This sequence joins TRBV6-5 and TRBJ1-2; TRBD1 is a possible D gene (6 bases). Germline V gives CDR1 MNHEY, CDR2 SVGAGI. The V end was cut by 6 bases, the J end by 5 bases, with 16 bases between. This CDR3 has 14 amino acids. Here the CDR3 DNA reads TGTGCCAGCAGCGACACAGGGAGAGGGTATGGCTACACCTTC. Protein: CASSDTGRGYGYTF.

Ten or more counts support this clone. The chain links TRBV6-5 to TRBJ2-7; 8 bases are shared with TRBD1. Germline CDR1 is MNHEY and CDR2 is SVGAGI. With V trimmed by 6 bases and J by 2 bases, 6 bases remained unmatched. This CDR3 is built from 14 residues. CDR3 loop: CASRLTGGTYEQYF. The CDR3, as DNA: TGTGCCAGCAGACTAACAGGGGGAACCTACGAGCAGTACTTC.

J is TRBJ2-2 and V is TRBV6-5, with 8 positions matching TRBD1. This CDR3 spans 14 amino acids. The ends lost 10 bases at V and 6 bases at J; junction bases unmatched: 10. Germline CDR1 is MNHEY and CDR2 is SVGAGI. CDR3 region: CATNQGAGAGELFF. DNA for the CDR3: TGTGCCACCAACCAGGGGGCAGGGGCCGGGGAGCTGTTTTTT.

The chain is built from TRBV6-7 and TRBJ2-6; possible D gene TRBD1, 6 bases. TRBV6-7 is designated an ORF whose function remains uncertain. This CDR3 comprises 17 residues. The V and J ends lost 7 bases and 0 bases respectively, with 16 bases between them. The CDR3 is CASIEQGTSSGANVLTF. The CDR3 bases are TGTGCCAGCATCGAACAGGGTACAAGCTCTGGGGCCAACGTCCTGACTTTC.

V is TRBV27 and J is TRBJ1-1; a weak D match, TRBD1 (6 bases). Germline V gives CDR1 MNHEY, CDR2 SMNVEV (reference sequence). V dropped 2 bases and J dropped 1 base, with 11 bases sitting between them. This CDR3 spans 15 amino acids. CDR3 in DNA: TGTGCCAGCAGTTTAAGGTGGGGGCCGAACACTGAAGCTTTCTTT. This translates into CASSLRWGPNTEAFF.

The chain carries TRBV15 and TRBJ2-5, with 7 bases that match TRBD1. V was clipped by 5 bases and J by 4 bases; unmatched bases: 10. The CDR3 sequence is 15 residues long. Germline CDR1 and CDR2: LNHNV and YYDKDF (reference sequence). CDR3 sequence reads: CATSPRGGSLETQYF. CDR3 in DNA: TGTGCCACCAGCCCCCGAGGGGGCAGTTTAGAGACCCAGTACTTC.

The chain recombines TRBV19 with TRBJ2-1, with 9 bases matching TRBD2. The CDR3 is 16 amino acids. Per the germline V gene, CDR1 is LNHDA and CDR2 is SQIVND (reference sequence). V lost 0 bases, J lost 8 bases, and 8 bases stayed unmatched. The CDR3 spells CASSIEGVAGVDEQFF. The DNA for the CDR3 is TGTGCCAGTAGTATAGAGGGGGTAGCGGGAGTGGATGAGCAGTTCTTC.

V gene TRBV15 combines with J gene TRBJ1-3, with 9 bases identical to TRBD1. CDR3 length: 15 residues. V lost 5 bases, J lost 2 bases, and 4 bases stayed unmatched. CDR1 and CDR2 (germline): LNHNV, YYDKDF (reference sequence). CDR3 residues: CATSPGQGPGNTIYF. CDR3 sequence (DNA): TGTGCCACCAGCCCGGGACAGGGTCCTGGAAACACCATATATTTT.

The J gene is TRBJ1-6, the V gene TRBV6-5; D perhaps matches TRBD1 (6 bases). V was cut by 1 base and J by 15 bases, with 19 bases left in between. Germline CDR1 is MNHEY and CDR2 is SVGAGI. There are 15 residues in the CDR3. CDR3 DNA sequence: TGTGCCAGCAGTTACTTGGACAGAACCGGGCTTTTCCTCCACTTT. It encodes CASSYLDRTGLFLHF.

This chain joins TRBV7-2 and TRBJ1-6; maybe TRBD1 (6 bases). The V gene lost 5 bases and the J gene lost 9 bases, with 20 bases spanning the gap. Looked up from germline, CDR1 is SGHTA and CDR2 is FQGNSA. The CDR3 consists of 16 residues. CDR3 region: CASSPGVNIKSSPLHF. DNA for the CDR3: TGTGCCAGCAGCCCAGGGGTAAATATTAAATCTTCACCCCTCCACTTT.

This rearrangement joins TRBV29-1 to TRBJ1-1; D gene uncertain. V was shortened by 4 bases and J by 11 bases, with 20 bases between the two germline ends. The CDR3 is 13 amino acids. CDR1 SQVTM and CDR2 ANQGSEA come from the germline V gene. CDR3 sequence reads: CSVAVRSNRLAFF. In DNA form, the CDR3 reads TGCAGCGTTGCGGTCAGGTCGAATCGTCTGGCTTTCTTT.